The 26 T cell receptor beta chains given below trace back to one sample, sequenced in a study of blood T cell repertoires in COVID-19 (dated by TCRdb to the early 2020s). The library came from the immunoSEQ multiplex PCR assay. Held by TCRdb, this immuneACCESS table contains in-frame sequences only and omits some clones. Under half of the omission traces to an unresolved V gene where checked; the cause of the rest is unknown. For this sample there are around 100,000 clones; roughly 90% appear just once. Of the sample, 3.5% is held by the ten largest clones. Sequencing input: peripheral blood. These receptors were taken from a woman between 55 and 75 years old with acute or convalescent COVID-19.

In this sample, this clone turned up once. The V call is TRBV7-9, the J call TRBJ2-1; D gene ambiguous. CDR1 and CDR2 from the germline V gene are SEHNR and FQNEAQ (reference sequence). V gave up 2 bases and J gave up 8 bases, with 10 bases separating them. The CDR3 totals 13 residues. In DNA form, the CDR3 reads TGTGCCAGCAGCTTACAGCGTTTCGATGAGCAGTTCTTC. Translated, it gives CASSLQRFDEQFF.

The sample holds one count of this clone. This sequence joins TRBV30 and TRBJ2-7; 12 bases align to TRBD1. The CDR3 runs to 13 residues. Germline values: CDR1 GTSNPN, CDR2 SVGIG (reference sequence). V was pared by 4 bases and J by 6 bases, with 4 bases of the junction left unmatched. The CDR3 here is CAWIGTGGIEQYF. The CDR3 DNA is TGTGCCTGGATCGGGACAGGGGGCATCGAGCAGTACTTC.

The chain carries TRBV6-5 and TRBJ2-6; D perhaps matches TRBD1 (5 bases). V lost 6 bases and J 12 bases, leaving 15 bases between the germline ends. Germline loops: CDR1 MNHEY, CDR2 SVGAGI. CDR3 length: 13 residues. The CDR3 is CASRAGYSSVLTF. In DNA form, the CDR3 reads TGTGCCAGCAGAGCAGGGTACTCTAGCGTCCTGACTTTC.

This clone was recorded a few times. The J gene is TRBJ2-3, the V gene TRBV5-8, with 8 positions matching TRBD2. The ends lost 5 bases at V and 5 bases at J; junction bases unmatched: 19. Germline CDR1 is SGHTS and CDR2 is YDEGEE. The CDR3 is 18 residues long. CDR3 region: CASRGGIAGPSALDTQYF. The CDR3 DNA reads TGTGCCAGCAGAGGGGGAATAGCGGGACCATCCGCCCTAGATACGCAGTATTTT. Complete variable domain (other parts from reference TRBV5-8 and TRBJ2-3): EAGVTQSPTHLIKTRGQQATLRCSPISGHTSVYWYQQALGLGLQFLLWYDEGEERNRGNFPPRFSGRQFPNYSSELNVNALELEDSALYLCASRGGIAGPSALDTQYFGPGTRLTVL.

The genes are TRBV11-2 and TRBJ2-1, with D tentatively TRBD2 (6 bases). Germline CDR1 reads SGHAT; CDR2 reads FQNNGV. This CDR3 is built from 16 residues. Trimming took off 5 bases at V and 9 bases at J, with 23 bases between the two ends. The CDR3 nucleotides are TGTGCCAGCAGCCCTTTACCGGGACTTGCGTCCCCTGAGCAGTTCTTC. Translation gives CASSPLPGLASPEQFF.

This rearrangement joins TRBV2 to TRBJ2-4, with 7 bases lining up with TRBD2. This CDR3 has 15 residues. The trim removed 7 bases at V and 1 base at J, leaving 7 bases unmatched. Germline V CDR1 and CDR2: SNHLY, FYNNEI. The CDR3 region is CASIRRSGAKNIQYF. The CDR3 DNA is TGTGCCAGCATACGGCGTAGCGGGGCCAAAAACATTCAGTACTTC.

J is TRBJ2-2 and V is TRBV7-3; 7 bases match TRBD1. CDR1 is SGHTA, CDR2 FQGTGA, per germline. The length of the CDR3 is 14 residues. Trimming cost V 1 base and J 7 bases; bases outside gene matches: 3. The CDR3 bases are TGTGCCAGCAGCTTAATCCAGGGGGACGGGGAGCTGTTTTTT. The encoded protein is CASSLIQGDGELFF.

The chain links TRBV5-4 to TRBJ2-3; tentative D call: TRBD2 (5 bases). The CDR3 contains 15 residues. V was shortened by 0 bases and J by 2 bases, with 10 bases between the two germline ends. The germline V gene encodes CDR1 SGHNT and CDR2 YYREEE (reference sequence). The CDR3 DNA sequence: TGTGCCAGCAGCTTGGACGGGAAGTACACAGATACGCAGTATTTT. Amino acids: CASSLDGKYTDTQYF.

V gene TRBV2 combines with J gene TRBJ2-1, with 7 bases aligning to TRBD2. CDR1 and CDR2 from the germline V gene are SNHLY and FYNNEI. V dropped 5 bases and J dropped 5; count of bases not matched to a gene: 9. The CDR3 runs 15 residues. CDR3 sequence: CASSSTRLADNEQFF. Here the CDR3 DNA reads TGTGCCAGCAGTTCGACGCGTCTAGCGGACAATGAGCAGTTCTTC.

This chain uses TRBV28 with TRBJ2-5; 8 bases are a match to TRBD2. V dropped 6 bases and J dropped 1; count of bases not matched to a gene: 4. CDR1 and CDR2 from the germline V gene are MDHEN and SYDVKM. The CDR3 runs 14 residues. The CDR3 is CASRASGSQETQYF. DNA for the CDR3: TGTGCCAGCAGGGCCAGCGGGAGCCAAGAGACCCAGTACTTC.

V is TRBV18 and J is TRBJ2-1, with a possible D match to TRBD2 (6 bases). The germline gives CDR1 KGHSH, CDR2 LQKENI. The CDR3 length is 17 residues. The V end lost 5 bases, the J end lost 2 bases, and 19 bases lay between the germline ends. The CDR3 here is CASSAGKDGVAYNEQFF. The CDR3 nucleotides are TGTGCCAGCTCAGCGGGAAAGGATGGGGTTGCCTACAATGAGCAGTTCTTC.

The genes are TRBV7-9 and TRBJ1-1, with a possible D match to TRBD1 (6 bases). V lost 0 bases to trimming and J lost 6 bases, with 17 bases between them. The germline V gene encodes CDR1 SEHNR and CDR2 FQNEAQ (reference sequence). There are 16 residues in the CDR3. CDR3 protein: CASSLALRGTKAEAFF. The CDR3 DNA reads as TGTGCCAGCAGCTTAGCGCTAAGGGGGACAAAGGCTGAAGCTTTCTTT.

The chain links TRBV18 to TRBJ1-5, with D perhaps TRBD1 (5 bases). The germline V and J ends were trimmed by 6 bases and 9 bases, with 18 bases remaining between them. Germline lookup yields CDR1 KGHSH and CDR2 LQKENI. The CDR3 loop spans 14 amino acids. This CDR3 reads CASSNRDFGRPQHF. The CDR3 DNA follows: TGTGCCAGCTCTAACCGGGACTTTGGTAGGCCCCAGCATTTT.

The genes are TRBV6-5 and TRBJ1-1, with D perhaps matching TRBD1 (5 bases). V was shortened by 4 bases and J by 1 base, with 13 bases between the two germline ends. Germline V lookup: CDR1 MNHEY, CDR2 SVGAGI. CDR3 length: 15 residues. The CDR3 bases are TGTGCCAGCAGTTCCCCCCCAGGGTCGAACACTGAAGCTTTCTTT. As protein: CASSSPPGSNTEAFF.

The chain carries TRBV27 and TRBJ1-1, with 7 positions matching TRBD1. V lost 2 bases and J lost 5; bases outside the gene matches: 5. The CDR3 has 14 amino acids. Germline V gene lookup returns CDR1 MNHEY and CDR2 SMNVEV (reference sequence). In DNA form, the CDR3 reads TGTGCCAGCAGTTTAGGGACAGTTGGGACTGAAGCTTTCTTT. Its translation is CASSLGTVGTEAFF.

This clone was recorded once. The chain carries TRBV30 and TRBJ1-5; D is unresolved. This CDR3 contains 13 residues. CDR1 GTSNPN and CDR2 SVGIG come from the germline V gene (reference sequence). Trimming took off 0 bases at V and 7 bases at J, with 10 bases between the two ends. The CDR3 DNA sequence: TGTGCCTGGAGTGTACTAGGAAACCAGCCCCAGCATTTT. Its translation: CAWSVLGNQPQHF.

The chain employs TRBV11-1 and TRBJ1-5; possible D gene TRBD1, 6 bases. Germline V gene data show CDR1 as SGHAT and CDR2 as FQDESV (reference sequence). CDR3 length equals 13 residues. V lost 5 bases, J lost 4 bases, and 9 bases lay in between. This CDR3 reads CASSQDSNQPQHF. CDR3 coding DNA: TGTGCCAGCAGCCAGGACAGTAATCAGCCCCAGCATTTT. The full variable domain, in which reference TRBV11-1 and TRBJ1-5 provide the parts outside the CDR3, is EAEVAQSPRYKITEKSQAVAFWCDPISGHATLYWYRQILGQGPELLVQFQDESVVDDSQLPKDRFSAERLKGVDSTLKIQPAELGDSAMYLCASSQDSNQPQHFGDGTRLSIL.

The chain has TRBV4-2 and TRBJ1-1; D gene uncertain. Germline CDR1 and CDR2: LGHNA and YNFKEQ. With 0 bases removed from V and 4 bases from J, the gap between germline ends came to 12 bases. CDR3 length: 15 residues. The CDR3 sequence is CASSQDRLQITEAFF. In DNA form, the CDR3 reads TGTGCCAGCAGCCAAGATCGTCTTCAGATCACTGAAGCTTTCTTT.

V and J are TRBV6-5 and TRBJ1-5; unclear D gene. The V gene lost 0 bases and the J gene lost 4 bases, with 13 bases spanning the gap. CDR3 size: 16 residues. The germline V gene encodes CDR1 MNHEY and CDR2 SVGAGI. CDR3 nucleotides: TGTGCCAGCAGTTACTCGGCCCGCGGGAATAATCAGCCCCAGCATTTT. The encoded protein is CASSYSARGNNQPQHF.

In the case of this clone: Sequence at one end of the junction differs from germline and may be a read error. The CDR3: CASSPLDEGGYTF. The CDR3 region has the DNA TGTGCCAGCTCGCCACTGGACGAGGGCGGCTACACCTTC. V usage is TRBV18 and J usage is TRBJ1-2, with no clear D. The CDR3 totals 13 residues. Germline CDR1 reads KGHSH; CDR2 reads LQKENI.

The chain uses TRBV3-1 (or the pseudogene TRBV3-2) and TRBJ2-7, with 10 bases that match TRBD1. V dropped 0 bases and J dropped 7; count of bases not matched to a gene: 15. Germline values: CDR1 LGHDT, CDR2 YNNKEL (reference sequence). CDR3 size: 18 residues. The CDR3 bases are TGTGCCAGCAGCCAAGATCACGGGACAGGGGCGTTGGGAGGGGAGCAGTACTTC. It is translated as CASSQDHGTGALGGEQYF.

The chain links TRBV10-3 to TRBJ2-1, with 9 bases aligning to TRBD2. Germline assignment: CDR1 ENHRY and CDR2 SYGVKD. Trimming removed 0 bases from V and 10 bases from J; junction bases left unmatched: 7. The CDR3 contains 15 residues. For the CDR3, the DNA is TGTGCCATCAGTGAGTCGGCTAGCGGGACGGGCGAGCAGTTCTTC. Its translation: CAISESASGTGEQFF.

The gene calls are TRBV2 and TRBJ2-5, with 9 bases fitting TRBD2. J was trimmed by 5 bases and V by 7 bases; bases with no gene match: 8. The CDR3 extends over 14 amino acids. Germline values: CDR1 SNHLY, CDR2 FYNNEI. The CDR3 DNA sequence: TGTGCCAGCATCGCGGGAGGGCCTCGTGAGACCCAGTACTTC. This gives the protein CASIAGGPRETQYF.

In DNA form, the CDR3 reads TGTGCCAGTAGTATCCGTCTATCGTACAATGAGCAGTTCTTC. Its translation is CASSIRLSYNEQFF. This chain links TRBV19 with TRBJ2-1; no clear D gene. V was trimmed by 3 bases and J by 4 bases, leaving 10 bases between them. The length of the CDR3 is 14 residues. Germline values: CDR1 LNHDA, CDR2 SQIVND (reference sequence). The whole variable domain, remainder taken from reference TRBV19 and TRBJ2-1, is DGGITQSPKYLFRKEGQNVTLSCEQNLNHDAMYWYRQDPGQGLRLIYYSQIVNDFQKGDIAEGYSVSREKKESFPLTVTSAQKNPTAFYLCASSIRLSYNEQFFGPGTRLTVL.

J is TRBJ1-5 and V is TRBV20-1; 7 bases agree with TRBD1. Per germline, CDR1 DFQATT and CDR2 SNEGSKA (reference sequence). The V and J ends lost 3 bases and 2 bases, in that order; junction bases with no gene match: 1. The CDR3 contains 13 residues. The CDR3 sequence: CSASGTGNQPQHF. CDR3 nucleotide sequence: TGCAGTGCTAGTGGGACAGGCAATCAGCCCCAGCATTTT.

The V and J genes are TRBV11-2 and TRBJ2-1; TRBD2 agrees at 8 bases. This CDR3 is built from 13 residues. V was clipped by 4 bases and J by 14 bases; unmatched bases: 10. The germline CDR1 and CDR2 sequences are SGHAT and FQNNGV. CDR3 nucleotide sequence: TGTGCCAGCAGCTCCCTACGGGAGGGCGGGAAGTTCTTC. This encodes CASSSLREGGKFF.